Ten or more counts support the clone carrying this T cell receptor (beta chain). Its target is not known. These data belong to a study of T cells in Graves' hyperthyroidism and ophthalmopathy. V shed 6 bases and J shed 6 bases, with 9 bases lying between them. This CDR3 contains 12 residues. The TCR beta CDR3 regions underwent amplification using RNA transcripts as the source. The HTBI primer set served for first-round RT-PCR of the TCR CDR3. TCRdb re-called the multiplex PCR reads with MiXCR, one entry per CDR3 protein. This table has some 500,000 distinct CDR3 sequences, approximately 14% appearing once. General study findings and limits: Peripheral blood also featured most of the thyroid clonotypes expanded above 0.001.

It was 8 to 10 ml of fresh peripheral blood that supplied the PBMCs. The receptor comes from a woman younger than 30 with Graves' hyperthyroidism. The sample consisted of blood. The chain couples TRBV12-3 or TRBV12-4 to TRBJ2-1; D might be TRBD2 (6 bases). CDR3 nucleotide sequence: TGTGCCAGCAGCAGTAGCGGCAATGAGCAGTTCTTC. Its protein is CASSSSGNEQFF.